This T cell receptor delta chain was identified in a study of γδ T cells in repeated Plasmodium falciparum infection. TCRdb called clones anew from the multiplex PCR reads with CATT. The table shows about 48,000 delta-chain clones, with roughly 1.5% occurring only once. Gammadelta T cells were flow-sorted from PBMC into Vgamma9/Vdelta2+ and Vdelta2-negative populations for bulk analysis. There are a few counts of this clone. This DNA translates differently at residue 6 from the TCRdb protein, which is that of a much larger clone; a read error is likely, and the protein shown is the DNA's own translation. Trimming pared 1 base from V and 0 bases from J, leaving 18 bases between. CDR3 length: 18 amino acids. In germline, CDR1 is TSWWSYY, CDR2 QGS.

The clonotype originates from a pool of human donors (malaria-infected and uninfected, not separated). The chain carries TRDV1 and TRDJ1; a weak D match, TRDD3 (5 bases). The J gene, left out of TCRdb, was set here by checking the DNA against germline. Sequencing was carried out using gamma-delta T cells from blood. The CDR3 region has the DNA TGTGCTCTTGGGGAACGCTTCTGGGAGCGAAGCTACACCGATAAACTCATCTTT. Its protein product is CALGERFWERSYTDKLIF.